A single sample is the source of the 14 T cell receptor beta chains below, sequenced in a study of T cell responses to AZD1222 COVID-19 vaccine. Assay used: immunoSEQ multiplex PCR; TCRdb lists only in-frame clones, some missing. The top ten clones hold around 3.5% of a sample with under 150,000 clones, less than 95% of them seen once. Sequenced here: peripheral blood, sampled on day 0 of AZD1222 vaccination. The receptor source for this set is an adult in good health.

J is TRBJ1-1 and V is TRBV18; D uncertain. Germline V gene sequence: CDR1 KGHSH, CDR2 LQKENI. The CDR3 consists of 14 residues. V dropped 3 bases and J dropped 7 bases, with 15 bases sitting between them. The CDR3 nucleotides are TGTGCCAGCTCACCTGGCGCTACCGGAGGTGAAGCTTTCTTT. Translating gives CASSPGATGGEAFF.

This rearrangement joins TRBV7-9 to TRBJ1-2, with D possibly being TRBD1 (6 bases). Deletions cut 7 bases from V and 8 bases from J, with 17 bases between. Germline CDR1 SEHNR, CDR2 FQNEAQ (reference sequence). The CDR3 spans 13 residues. CDR3 coding DNA: TGTGCCAGCACCAATACAGGGACCTGGGGCTACACCTTC. It codes for CASTNTGTWGYTF.

The V gene is TRBV6-2 or TRBV6-3, the J gene TRBJ2-5; TRBD1 matches 7 bases. This CDR3 has 16 residues. Germline assignment: CDR1 MNHEY and CDR2 SVGEGT. Losses at the gene ends were 0 bases for V and 3 bases for J; bases not matched to a gene: 7. CDR3 region: CASSYSATGLEETQYF. CDR3 DNA: TGTGCCAGCAGTTACTCCGCGACAGGGTTGGAAGAGACCCAGTACTTC.

This clone was counted once. The chain couples TRBV27 to TRBJ1-5; a possible D gene is TRBD1 (5 bases). From germline, CDR1 is MNHEY and CDR2 SMNVEV (reference sequence). The CDR3 totals 15 residues. V shed 3 bases and J shed 1 base, with 10 bases lying between them. CDR3 sequence: CASSFQGVSNQPQHF. CDR3 coding DNA: TGTGCCAGCAGTTTTCAAGGGGTCAGCAATCAGCCCCAGCATTTT.

Details on this clone: One junction end disagrees with the germline gene, perhaps due to a read error. The CDR3 nucleotides are TGTGCCGGCAGTGCGATGGACAGGTATTATGGCTACACCTTC. It is translated as CAGSAMDRYYGYTF. This chain joins TRBV25-1 and TRBJ1-2; 7 positions agree with TRBD1. CDR1 and CDR2 (germline): MGHDK, SYGVNS. The CDR3 runs 14 residues.

The chain links TRBV6-4 to TRBJ1-5; D remains unclear. The V end lost 0 bases, the J end lost 4 bases, and 4 bases lay between the germline ends. The CDR3 has 13 residues. Germline CDR1 MRHNA, CDR2 SNTAGT. In DNA form, the CDR3 reads TGTGCCAGCAGTGACTCCCCGAATCAGCCCCAGCATTTT. Its protein product is CASSDSPNQPQHF.

The chain combines TRBV4-3 with TRBJ1-6, with 9 bases matching TRBD1. The CDR3 has 16 residues. CDR1 is LGHNA, CDR2 YSLEER, per germline. The V gene end was trimmed by 0 bases and the J gene end by 5 bases; junction bases not matched to a gene: 2. The CDR3 sequence is CASSQDRTGDNSPLHF. In DNA form, the CDR3 reads TGCGCCAGCAGCCAAGATCGGACAGGGGATAATTCACCCCTCCACTTT.

V usage is TRBV5-1 and J usage is TRBJ2-3; possibly TRBD1 for D (6 bases). V lost 4 bases, J lost 1 base, and 13 bases lay in between. Germline CDR1 and CDR2: SGHRS and YFSETQ. This CDR3 spans 15 amino acids. The CDR3 DNA is TGCGCCAGCAGCCAAAGACAGGAGGGCACAGATACGCAGTATTTT. This codes for CASSQRQEGTDTQYF.

V and J are TRBV18 and TRBJ1-1, with 7 positions matching TRBD1. The CDR3 has 16 residues. Germline assignment: CDR1 KGHSH and CDR2 LQKENI. V trimming: 5 bases; J trimming: 1 base; junction bases outside the gene matches: 10. CDR3 sequence (DNA): TGTGCCAGCTCATCCCCTCCGACAGGGCCGAACACTGAAGCTTTCTTT. Translated: CASSSPPTGPNTEAFF.

Only one count was recorded for this clone. The rearrangement uses TRBV6-5 and TRBJ1-2; TRBD1 agrees at 8 bases. Looked up from germline, CDR1 is MNHEY and CDR2 is SVGAGI. This CDR3 region has 14 residues. The J segment lost 4 bases and the V segment lost 6 bases, leaving 7 bases of the junction unmatched. CDR3 DNA: TGTGCCAGCAGGCAGGGGGCGTCCGCCTATGGCTACACCTTC. Residues: CASRQGASAYGYTF.

The genes are TRBV27 and TRBJ1-1; 9 nucleotides agree with TRBD1. This CDR3 comprises 16 residues. The germline CDR1 and CDR2 sequences are MNHEY and SMNVEV (reference sequence). The V and J ends lost 4 bases and 1 base, in that order; junction bases with no gene match: 7. The CDR3 coding sequence is TGTGCCAGCAGTTCGGACAGGGGAGGGGGGAACACTGAAGCTTTCTTT. It specifies CASSSDRGGGNTEAFF.

This sequence joins TRBV5-8 and TRBJ1-1; TRBD1 matches 9 bases. This CDR3 comprises 16 residues. The ends lost 1 base at V and 1 base at J; junction bases unmatched: 5. Germline V gene sequence: CDR1 SGHTS, CDR2 YDEGEE. The CDR3 nucleotides read TGTGCCAGCAGCTTGTGGGACAGGGTTACGAACACTGAAGCTTTCTTT. Translation: CASSLWDRVTNTEAFF.

The rearrangement joins TRBV19 to TRBJ1-5, with D hard to call. The CDR3 contains 14 residues. Per germline, CDR1 LNHDA and CDR2 SQIVND (reference sequence). Between the trimmed V and J ends, which lost 7 bases and 0 bases, there was a span of 10 bases. CDR3: CASKRAYSNQPQHF. CDR3 DNA sequence: TGTGCCAGTAAAAGAGCTTATAGCAATCAGCCCCAGCATTTT.

The DNA of the CDR3 is TGTGCCAGCAGCAAAGGGGAGGGGACGAGCTCCTACGAGCAGTACTTC. Translated: CASSKGEGTSSYEQYF. V and J are TRBV21-1 and TRBJ2-7; TRBD2 is the table's D call and was not checked against the DNA. TRBV21-1 is marked as a pseudogene. This CDR3 comprises 16 residues.